A selection of T cell receptor beta chains follows, all from one sample in a study of breast tumors, draining lymph nodes, adjacent tissues. TCRdb used MiXCR to reprocess the multiplex PCR reads, holding one entry per CDR3 protein. The sample records approximately 230,000 distinct CDR3 sequences, under 40% being singletons. The sequenced sample was axillary lymph node tissue. These receptors originate from a female donor with breast cancer. Some clones in this sample may be carry-over from other donors' samples. Each CDR3 is given with its conserved first and last residue. A D gene is named only where the DNA matches it firmly. Rows give clone size only sometimes, using once, few, many, or a class for an expanded clone.

. TRBJ1-4 TRBV20-1 . TGCAGTGCTAGAGATCAGGGTGGGGAGGTAACTAATGAAAAACTGTTTTTT CSARDQGGEVTNEKLFF
. TRBJ2-3 TRBV5-1 many TGCGCCAGCAGCAAACAGGGGAGGGCAGATACGCAGTATTTT CASSKQGRADTQYF
TRBD2 TRBJ2-7 TRBV12-3/TRBV12-4 many TGTGCCAGCACCCACTCGGGGGGACGGATACAGTACTTC CASTHSGGRIQYF
TRBD1 TRBJ1-6 TRBV11-1 once TGTGCCAGCAGCTTAGCGCAGGGGGTGGGCCGGGATTCACCCCTCCACTTT CASSLAQGVGRDSPLHF
TRBD1 TRBJ1-6 TRBV6-6 . TGTGCCAGCAGTCACCCGACCGGACAGGTCCATCCACCCCTCCACTTT CASSHPTGQVHPPLHF
TRBD2 TRBJ2-7 TRBV20-1 many TGCAGTGCTAGAGGGGGACTAGCGGGAGCAGGAAGGGCCTCCGAGCAGTACTTC CSARGGLAGAGRASEQYF
TRBD2 TRBJ2-5 TRBV2 . TGTGCCAGCAGCCGAACGCTGGGACTAGCTGGTTCCCAAGAGACCCAGTACTTC CASSRTLGLAGSQETQYF
. TRBJ2-7 TRBV20-1 many TGCAGTGCTAGCCAGGGCCCAGTCTACGAGCAGTACTTC CSASQGPVYEQYF
TRBD2 TRBJ2-7 TRBV4-1 many TGCGCCAGCAGCCAAGATGAGCGGGAGGGCTCCTACGAGCAGTACTTC CASSQDEREGSYEQYF
TRBD1 TRBJ2-7 TRBV19 many TGTGCCAGTAGTATTGGACAGGGCTCCTACGAGCAGTACTTC CASSIGQGSYEQYF
. TRBJ2-5 TRBV6-6 . TGTGCCAGCAGTTGGAGTCAAGAGACCCAGTACTTC CASSWSQETQYF
. TRBJ2-2 TRBV20-1 many TGCAGTGCTAATGACGCGGGCGGGGAGCTGTTTTTT CSANDAGGELFF
TRBD1 TRBJ2-3 TRBV7-6 many TGTGCCAGCAGCTTAGGGACAGGGACTAGCACAGATACGCAGTATTTT CASSLGTGTSTDTQYF
TRBD2 TRBJ2-5 TRBV11-2 many TGTGCCAGCAACCAGAGGAGGGAGGGGGAGACCCAGTACTTC CASNQRREGETQYF
. TRBJ2-3 TRBV5-1 many TGCGCCAGCAGCTTGGCCGAAGGGAGCACAGATACGCAGTATTTT CASSLAEGSTDTQYF
. TRBJ2-6 TRBV9 many TGTGCCAGCAGCGTAGGAGTAGGTATGGGGGCTGGGGCCAACGTCCTGACTTTC CASSVGVGMGAGANVLTF
. TRBJ2-1 TRBV5-8 many TGTGCCAGCAGCCCTCTGACGGGAGCGAACAATGAGCAGTTCTTC CASSPLTGANNEQFF
TRBD2 TRBJ2-1 TRBV20-1 many TGCAGTGCGGGGACTAGCGGGATAAAAGGAGAGCAGTTCTTC CSAGTSGIKGEQFF
TRBD2 TRBJ2-2 TRBV29-1 . TGCAGCTCTAGCGGGATGAACACCGGGGAGCTGTTTTTT CSSSGMNTGELFF
TRBD2 TRBJ2-7 TRBV15 many TGTGCCACCAGCAGAGAATTTTATGGGACTAGCGGCCACGAGCAGTACTTC CATSREFYGTSGHEQYF
. TRBJ1-2 TRBV7-9 many TGTGCCAGCAGCTTAGGTACTGGTCCGGTCTTAGCTAACTATGGCTACACCTTC CASSLGTGPVLANYGYTF
. TRBJ1-2 TRBV30 many TGTGCCTGGAGGGGGGACATTGATGGCTACACCTTC CAWRGDIDGYTF
TRBD2 TRBJ2-1 TRBV4-2 few TGTGCCAGCAGCCAAGATTCTAGCGGGGTATACAATGAGCAGTTCTTC CASSQDSSGVYNEQFF
. TRBJ2-3 TRBV18 . TGTGCCAGCTCATCGATGGGATTAAGCACAGATACGCAGTATTTT CASSSMGLSTDTQYF
. TRBJ2-2 TRBV7-3 many TGTGCCAGCAGCTTAATGGACGGAGTAAACACCGGGGAGCTGTTTTTT CASSLMDGVNTGELFF
. TRBJ1-5 TRBV15 . TGCGCCACCAGCAGAGACCTAGGGGGGGCGCGGAACAATCAGCCCCAGCATTTT CATSRDLGGARNNQPQHF
TRBD1 TRBJ1-4 TRBV15 once TGTGCCACCAGCCGACAGGGGGCTACTGGAAAACTGTTTTTT CATSRQGATGKLFF
. TRBJ1-5 TRBV7-2 many TGTGCCAGCAGCTTAGATCTTGTTCAGCCCCAGCATTTT CASSLDLVQPQHF
TRBD2 TRBJ2-7 TRBV6-5 once TGTGCCAGCAGCTCTCTAGCGGGAGGGCCGGGTTCCTACGAGCAGTACTTC CASSSLAGGPGSYEQYF
TRBD2 TRBJ2-5 TRBV9 many TGTGCCAGCAGCGTGGGTAGCGGGGGCCTTCAAGAGACCCAGTACTTC CASSVGSGGLQETQYF
TRBD2 TRBJ2-5 TRBV9 . TGTGCCAGCAGCTATCCGGGACTAGCGGAGGGGCAAGAGACCCAGTACTTC CASSYPGLAEGQETQYF
. TRBJ2-7 TRBV7-2 many TGTGCCAGCAGCTTGAGAGTCAGGGGGGCTTACGAGCAGTACTTC CASSLRVRGAYEQYF
. TRBJ1-6 TRBV24-1 . TGTGCCACCAGTGATTTGTCTGTGGGGGCGTCGAGAGTGGGATCACCCCTCCACTTT CATSDLSVGASRVGSPLHF
. TRBJ2-7 TRBV25-1 . TGTGCTAGCTTAGCCCAGGCCTACGAGCAGTACTTC CASLAQAYEQYF
. TRBJ1-5 TRBV11-3 many TGTGCCAGCAGCTTATACGGAGACCAGCCCCAGCATTTT CASSLYGDQPQHF
TRBD1 TRBJ1-2 TRBV7-9 many TGTGCCAGCAGCCCTGGACAGGGCGGGGATTATGGCTACACCTTC CASSPGQGGDYGYTF
TRBD1 TRBJ2-3 TRBV29-1 . TGCAGCGCCTGGACAGGGGGCGCAGATACGCAGTATTTT CSAWTGGADTQYF
. TRBJ2-5 TRBV4-3 many TGCGCCAGCAGCCAAGATGGGCAAGAACCCTGGGAGACCCAGTACTTC CASSQDGQEPWETQYF
. TRBJ2-1 TRBV20-1 . TGCGGTGCTAGAGCTACCTACAATGAGCCGTTCTTC CGARATYNEPFF
. TRBJ2-3 TRBV18 . TGTGCCAGCTCACCTCGTGATGAGGCCACAGATACGCAGTATTTT CASSPRDEATDTQYF
. TRBJ2-5 TRBV7-6 many TGTGCCAGCAGCTTAGCGCTAGGGGGGTACCAAGAGACCCAGTACTTC CASSLALGGYQETQYF
TRBD1 TRBJ2-1 TRBV20-1 . TGCAGTGCCCAGACAGGGATAAGCTACACTGAGCAGTTCTTC CSAQTGISYTEQFF
. TRBJ1-2 TRBV4-3 many TGCGCCAGCAGCCAAGACGTTGCGGGTTCGGGATATGGCTACACCTTC CASSQDVAGSGYGYTF
TRBD1 TRBJ1-5 TRBV18 few TGTGCCAGCTCACCGGACAGGGGAGGAGGCGGTCAGCCCCAGCATTTT CASSPDRGGGGQPQHF
TRBD2 TRBJ2-5 TRBV13 . TGTGCCAGCAGCTATGGCGGGGGGTACCAAGAGACCCAGTACTTC CASSYGGGYQETQYF
. TRBJ2-5 TRBV7-6 . TGTGCTAGAGATTGGAACGGGGAGGTGACCCAGTACTTC CARDWNGEVTQYF
TRBD2 TRBJ2-1 TRBV4-2 many TGTGCCAGCAGCCATCCTCCGGGACTAGACTTTCACAATGAGCAGTTCTTC CASSHPPGLDFHNEQFF
TRBD1 TRBJ1-5 TRBV2 . TGTGCCAGCAGACTCCCGGGACAGCAGGGCAATCAGCCCCAGCATTTT CASRLPGQQGNQPQHF
TRBD2 TRBJ2-7 TRBV10-3 many TGTGCCATCAGGATTAGCGGGAGTGTCGGCGAGCAGTACTTC CAIRISGSVGEQYF
TRBD1 TRBJ2-3 TRBV15 many TGTGCCACCAGCAGAGGCGGACAGGGACCCACAGATACGCAGTATTTT CATSRGGQGPTDTQYF
. TRBJ2-2 TRBV7-2 many TGTGCCAGCAGCTTAGACGGGAAGAACACCGGGGAGCTGTTTTTT CASSLDGKNTGELFF
TRBD2 TRBJ2-1 TRBV20-1 . TGCAGTGCAGCACTAGCGTACAGCTCCTACAATGAGCAGTTCTTC CSAALAYSSYNEQFF